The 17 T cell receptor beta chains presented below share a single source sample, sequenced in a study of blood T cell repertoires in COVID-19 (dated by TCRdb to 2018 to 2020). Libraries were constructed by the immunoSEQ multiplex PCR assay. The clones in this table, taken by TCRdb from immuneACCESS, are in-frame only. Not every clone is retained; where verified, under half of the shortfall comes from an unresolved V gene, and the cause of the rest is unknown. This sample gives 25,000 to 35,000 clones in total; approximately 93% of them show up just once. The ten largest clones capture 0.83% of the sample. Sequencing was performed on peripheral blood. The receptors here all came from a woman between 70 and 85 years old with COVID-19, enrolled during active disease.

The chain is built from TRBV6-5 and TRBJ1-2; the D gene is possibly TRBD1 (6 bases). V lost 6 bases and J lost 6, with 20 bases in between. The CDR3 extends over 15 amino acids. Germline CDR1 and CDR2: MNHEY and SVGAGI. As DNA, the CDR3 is TGTGCCAGCAGCCTTACGTACAGGGCTCTGGATGGCTACACCTTC. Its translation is CASSLTYRALDGYTF.

The CDR3 here is CASSQGDRGAKNIQYF. DNA for the CDR3: TGCGCCAGCAGCCAAGGTGACAGGGGAGCCAAAAACATTCAGTACTTC. This rearrangement joins TRBV4-1 to TRBJ2-4; 8 nucleotides line up with TRBD1. Germline values: CDR1 MGHRA, CDR2 YSYEKL. This CDR3 comprises 16 residues. With 1 base clipped from V and 0 bases from J, the junction kept 2 bases outside the gene matches.

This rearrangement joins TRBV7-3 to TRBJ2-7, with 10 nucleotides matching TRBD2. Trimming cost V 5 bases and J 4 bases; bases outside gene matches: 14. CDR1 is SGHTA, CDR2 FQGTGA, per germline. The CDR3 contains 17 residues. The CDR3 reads CASSPHPGPGLAYEQYF. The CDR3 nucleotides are TGTGCCAGCAGCCCCCACCCGGGCCCGGGACTAGCGTACGAGCAGTACTTC. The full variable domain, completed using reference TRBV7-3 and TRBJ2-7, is GAGVSQTPSNKVTEKGKYVELRCDPISGHTALYWYRQSLGQGPEFLIYFQGTGAADDSGLPNDRFFAVRPEGSVSTLKIQRTERGDSAVYLCASSPHPGPGLAYEQYFGPGTRLTVT.

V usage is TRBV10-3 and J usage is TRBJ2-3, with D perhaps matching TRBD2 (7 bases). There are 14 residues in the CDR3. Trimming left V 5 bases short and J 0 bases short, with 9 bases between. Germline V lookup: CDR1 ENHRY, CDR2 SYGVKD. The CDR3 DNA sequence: TGTGCCATCAGTCGGGGGGCTAGCACAGATACGCAGTATTTT. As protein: CAISRGASTDTQYF.

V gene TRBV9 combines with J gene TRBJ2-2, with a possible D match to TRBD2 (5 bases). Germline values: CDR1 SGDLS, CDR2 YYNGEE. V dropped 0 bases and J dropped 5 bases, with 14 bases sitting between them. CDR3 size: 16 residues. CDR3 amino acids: CASSVEASSSTGELFF. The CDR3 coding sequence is TGTGCCAGCAGCGTAGAGGCTAGCTCGTCGACCGGGGAGCTGTTTTTT.

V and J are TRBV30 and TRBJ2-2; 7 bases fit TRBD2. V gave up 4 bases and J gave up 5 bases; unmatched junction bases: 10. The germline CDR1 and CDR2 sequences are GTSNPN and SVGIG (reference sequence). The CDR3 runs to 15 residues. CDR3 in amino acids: CAWNIRGRRTGELFF. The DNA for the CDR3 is TGTGCCTGGAACATTCGCGGGAGAAGGACCGGGGAGCTGTTTTTT.

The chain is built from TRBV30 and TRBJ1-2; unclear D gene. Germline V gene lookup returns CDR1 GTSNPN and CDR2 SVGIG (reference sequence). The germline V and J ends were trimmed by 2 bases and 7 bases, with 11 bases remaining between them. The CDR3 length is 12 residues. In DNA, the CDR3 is TGTGCCTGGAGTATAAGTATGGCTGGCTACACCTTC. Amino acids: CAWSISMAGYTF.

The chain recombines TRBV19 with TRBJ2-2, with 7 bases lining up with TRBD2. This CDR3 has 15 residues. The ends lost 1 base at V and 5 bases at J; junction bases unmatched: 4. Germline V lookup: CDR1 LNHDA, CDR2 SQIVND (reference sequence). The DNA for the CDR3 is TGTGCCAGTAGTATAGGCGGGAGAAGGACCGGGGAGCTGTTTTTT. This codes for CASSIGGRRTGELFF.

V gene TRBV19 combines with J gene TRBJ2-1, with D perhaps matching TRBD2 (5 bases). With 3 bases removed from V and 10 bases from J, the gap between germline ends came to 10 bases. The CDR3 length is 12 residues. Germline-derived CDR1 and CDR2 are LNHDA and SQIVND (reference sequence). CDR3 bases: TGTGCCAGTAGTATGTTGGGGAGAGAGCAGTTCTTC. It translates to CASSMLGREQFF.

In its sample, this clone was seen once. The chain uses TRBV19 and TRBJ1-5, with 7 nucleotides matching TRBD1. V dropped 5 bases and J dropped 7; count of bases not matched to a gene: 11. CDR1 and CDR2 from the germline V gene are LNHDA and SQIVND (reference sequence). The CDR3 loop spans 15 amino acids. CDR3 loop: CASSVGGGGRQPQHF. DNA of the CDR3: TGTGCCAGTAGTGTGGGAGGAGGGGGCCGACAGCCCCAGCATTTT.

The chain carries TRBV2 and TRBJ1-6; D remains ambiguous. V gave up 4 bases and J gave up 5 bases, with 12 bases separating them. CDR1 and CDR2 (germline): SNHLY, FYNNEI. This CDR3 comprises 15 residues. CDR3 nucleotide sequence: TGTGCCAGCAGTGTTAGCGGCGCCGATAATTCACCCCTCCACTTT. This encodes CASSVSGADNSPLHF.

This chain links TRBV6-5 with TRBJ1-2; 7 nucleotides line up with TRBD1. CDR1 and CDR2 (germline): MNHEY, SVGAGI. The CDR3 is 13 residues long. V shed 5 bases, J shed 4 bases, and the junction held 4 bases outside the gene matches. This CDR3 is CASSTGAFYGYTF. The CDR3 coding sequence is TGTGCCAGCAGTACAGGGGCCTTCTATGGCTACACCTTC.

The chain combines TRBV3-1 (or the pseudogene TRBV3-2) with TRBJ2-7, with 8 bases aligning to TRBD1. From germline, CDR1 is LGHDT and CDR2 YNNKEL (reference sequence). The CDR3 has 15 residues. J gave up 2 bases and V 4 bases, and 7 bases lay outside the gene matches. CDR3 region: CASSLQGQAAYEQYF. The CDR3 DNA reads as TGTGCCAGCAGCCTCCAGGGACAGGCAGCCTACGAGCAGTACTTC.

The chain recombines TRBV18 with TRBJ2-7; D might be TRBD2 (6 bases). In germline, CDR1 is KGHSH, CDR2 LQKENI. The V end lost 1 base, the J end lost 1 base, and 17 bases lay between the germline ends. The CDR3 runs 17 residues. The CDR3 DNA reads TGTGCCAGCTCACCACGGCGTTTAGCGGTGGGTTCCTACGAGCAGTACTTC. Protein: CASSPRRLAVGSYEQYF.

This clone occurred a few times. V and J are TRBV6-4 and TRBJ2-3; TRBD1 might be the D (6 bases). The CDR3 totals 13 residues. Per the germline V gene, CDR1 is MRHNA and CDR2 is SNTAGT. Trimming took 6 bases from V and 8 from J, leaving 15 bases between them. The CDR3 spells CASRGTGLGTQYF. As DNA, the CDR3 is TGTGCCAGCAGGGGCACAGGGCTTGGTACGCAGTATTTT.

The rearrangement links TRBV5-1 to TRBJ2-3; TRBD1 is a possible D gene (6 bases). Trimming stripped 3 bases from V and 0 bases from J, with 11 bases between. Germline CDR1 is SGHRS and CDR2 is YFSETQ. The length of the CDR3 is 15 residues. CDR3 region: CASSWTAPSTDTQYF. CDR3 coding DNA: TGCGCCAGCAGCTGGACAGCCCCTAGCACAGATACGCAGTATTTT.

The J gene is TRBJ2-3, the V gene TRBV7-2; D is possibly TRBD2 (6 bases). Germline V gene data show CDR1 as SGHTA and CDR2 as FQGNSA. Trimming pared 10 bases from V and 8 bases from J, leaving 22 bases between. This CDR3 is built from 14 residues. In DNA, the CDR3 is TGTGCCACGGGGGAACCGGGCCCCAGGTTTACGCAGTATTTT. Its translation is CATGEPGPRFTQYF.